This passage covers 8 T cell receptor beta chains from one sample sequenced in a study of OX40 agonist ivuxolimab in advanced cancers. Clones were read by immunoSEQ multiplex PCR, and TCRdb kept only the in-frame ones, dropping some. This sample has 65,000 to 95,000 clones, with roughly 91% found just once. This specimen was CD4+ or CD8+ T cells sorted from blood, taken in a trial of the OX40 agonist ivuxolimab. The receptors derive from an adult with an advanced solid tumor such as melanoma, head and neck, liver or kidney cancer.

J is TRBJ1-6 and V is TRBV6-1; TRBD1 matches at 11 bases. V shed 6 bases, J shed 9 bases, and the junction held 1 base outside the gene matches. The CDR3 is made up of 13 amino acids. The germline V gene has CDR1 MNHNS and CDR2 SASEGT. In DNA form, the CDR3 reads TGTGCCAGCAGGGACAGGGGGCCTTCACCCCTCCACTTT. Translation: CASRDRGPSPLHF.

V usage is TRBV11-2 and J usage is TRBJ1-3, with a tentative D call TRBD1 (6 bases). V was pared by 9 bases and J by 4 bases, with 10 bases between. This CDR3 has 12 residues. Per germline, CDR1 SGHAT and CDR2 FQNNGV. The CDR3 spells CASQGYGNTIYF. The CDR3 DNA reads TGTGCCAGTCAGGGGTACGGAAACACCATATATTTT.

The chain recombines TRBV4-1 with TRBJ1-6, with unresolved D. Germline CDR1 is MGHRA and CDR2 is YSYEKL. Trimming pared 4 bases from V and 6 bases from J, leaving 13 bases between. The CDR3 extends over 15 amino acids. This CDR3 reads CASSLGKGPNSPLHF. The CDR3 DNA follows: TGCGCCAGCAGCCTAGGAAAGGGCCCTAATTCACCCCTCCACTTT.

J is TRBJ1-1 and V is TRBV2; D is unresolved. Germline V gives CDR1 SNHLY, CDR2 FYNNEI. The length of the CDR3 is 12 residues. V shed 10 bases and J shed 4 bases, with 13 bases lying between them. The DNA of the CDR3 is TGTGCCACCCGGGCCCTCCTCACTGAAGCTTTCTTT. This gives the protein CATRALLTEAFF.

The V gene is TRBV19, the J gene TRBJ1-1, with D unclear. Germline V gives CDR1 LNHDA, CDR2 SQIVND (reference sequence). The CDR3 length is 13 residues. Trimming pared 8 bases from V and 1 base from J, leaving 11 bases between. The CDR3 reads CASYPGRNTEAFF. The CDR3, as DNA: TGTGCCAGTTATCCGGGAAGGAACACTGAAGCTTTCTTT.

The CDR3 sequence: CASSEDRGMDGYTF. For the CDR3, the DNA is TGTGCCAGCAGTGAGGATAGAGGGATGGATGGCTACACCTTC. The V call is TRBV2, the J call TRBJ1-2, with D hard to call. Germline loops: CDR1 SNHLY, CDR2 FYNNEI. This CDR3 is 14 amino acids long. Trimming removed 3 bases at V and 6 bases at J, with 14 bases between.

The rearrangement uses TRBV5-6 and TRBJ2-5; D remains unclear. CDR1 SGHDT and CDR2 YYEEEE come from the germline V gene. V was pared by 4 bases and J by 5 bases, with 12 bases between. The CDR3 totals 13 residues. The CDR3 loop is CASSGRMRETQYF. The CDR3 DNA follows: TGTGCCAGCAGCGGACGGATGCGGGAGACCCAGTACTTC.

The CDR3 reads CASSLLVGDEKLFF. CDR3 coding DNA: TGTGCCAGCAGTTTATTAGTGGGGGATGAAAAACTGTTTTTT. This chain uses TRBV28 with TRBJ1-4; TRBD1 might be the D (5 bases). The V gene lost 1 base and the J gene lost 6 bases, with 9 bases spanning the gap. CDR3 length equals 14 residues. The germline CDR1 and CDR2 sequences are MDHEN and SYDVKM.